This TCR beta chain came from a study of T cell responses to AZD1222 COVID-19 vaccine. Study-wide results and caveats: The study reported that nearly half of spike-specific TCRs target unmutated variant regions. Spike-spanning, vaccine-associated CD4 TCRs were dominant at 160-218 and 743-854. Increased Spike-specific TCR breadth and depth were observed after two AZD1222 doses.

CDR1 LNHNV and CDR2 YYDKDF come from the germline V gene (reference sequence). This CDR3 is built from 15 residues. V dropped 0 bases and J dropped 2 bases, with 10 bases sitting between them. Here immunoSEQ multiplex PCR was the method, and the copy in TCRdb shows in-frame clones only, minus some. The table includes roughly 130,000 clones, 88% detected once. As to this clone: Its antigen is undetermined.

The specimen was peripheral blood, collected on day 0 of MenACWY control vaccination. The receptor's source is an adult in good health. The chain is built from TRBV15 and TRBJ1-1; no clear D gene. The CDR3 sequence: CATSRDLAGNTEAFF. DNA for the CDR3: TGTGCCACCAGCAGAGATCTTGCGGGAAACACTGAAGCTTTCTTT.